The 16 T cell receptor beta chains presented below share a single source sample, sequenced in a study of T cells in Graves' hyperthyroidism and ophthalmopathy (dated by TCRdb to between 2018 and 2021). The library was obtained by multiplex PCR. For sequencing, an Illumina HiSeq 2000 was employed. The TCR beta CDR3 regions were amplified from the RNA transcripts. For the first round of RT-PCR on the TCR CDR3, the HTBI primer set was used together with the Qiagen OneStep RT-PCR kit. TCRdb ran its own pipeline on the public reads, namely fastp trimming at Q25 and MiXCR clone calling, and kept in-frame beta chains. Rows are unified per CDR3 protein, each entry keeping the most common DNA and genes. This sample comprises about 580,000 distinct CDR3 sequences, about 15% of them detected only once. The top ten clonotypes cover roughly 5.5% of the sample. The specimen was blood. Receptors originate from a woman aged 25 to 39 with Graves' hyperthyroidism that later progressed to Graves' ophthalmopathy.

As regards this clonotype: A read error may explain this, as a much larger clone is one base away. This chain connects TRBV5-1 to TRBJ1-1; D is unresolved. There are 15 residues in the CDR3. Per the germline V gene, CDR1 is SGHRS and CDR2 is YFSETQ. CDR3 amino acids: CASSPREGMNTEALF. CDR3 DNA sequence: TGCGCCAGCAGCCCCCGTGAGGGTATGAACACTGAAGCTTTATTT.

This clonotype appeared many times. The chain joins TRBV29-1 to TRBJ1-2; D possibly corresponds to TRBD1 (5 bases). The length of the CDR3 is 14 residues. Germline V CDR1 and CDR2: SQVTM, ANQGSEA. V was pared by 6 bases and J by 2 bases, with 16 bases between. The CDR3 here is CSVSPLQDNYGYTF. DNA for the CDR3: TGCAGCGTCTCACCCTTACAGGACAACTATGGCTACACCTTC.

This clonotype was detected only a few times. DNA of the CDR3: TGTGCCAGCAGCGTAGGAGGATTGGATGGTGGCTACACCTTC. This codes for CASSVGGLDGGYTF. V gene TRBV9 combines with J gene TRBJ1-2; D gene ambiguous. The germline gives CDR1 SGDLS, CDR2 YYNGEE. The CDR3 consists of 14 residues. Trimming stripped 0 bases from V and 7 bases from J, with 13 bases between.

The table lists this clonotype with a count of one. A much larger clonotype is one base distant, so this may be a read error. It is likely a read error, because the conserved phenylalanine at the end of the CDR3 is missing. The gene calls are TRBV6-1 and TRBJ1-1; D is unresolved. This CDR3 is built from 13 residues. Trimming stripped 2 bases from V and 3 bases from J, with 7 bases between. Germline loops: CDR1 MNHNS, CDR2 SASEGT. The CDR3 protein is CASSEFVDTEAFL. Here the CDR3 DNA reads TGTGCCAGCAGTGAATTCGTGGACACTGAAGCTTTCCTT.

This clonotype was detected many times. The chain carries TRBV5-1 and TRBJ1-1; a weak D match, TRBD1 (5 bases). Trimming pared 5 bases from V and 5 bases from J, leaving 13 bases between. This CDR3 contains 13 residues. Germline assignment: CDR1 SGHRS and CDR2 YFSETQ. In DNA form, the CDR3 reads TGCGCCAGCAGTTGGGTCGAGGGGACTGAAGCTTTCTTT. It encodes CASSWVEGTEAFF.

This clonotype has ten or more counts. The rearrangement uses TRBV18 and TRBJ1-1, with D perhaps TRBD1 (6 bases). V lost 4 bases to trimming and J lost 3 bases, with 12 bases between them. Germline CDR1 KGHSH, CDR2 LQKENI. The CDR3 length is 14 residues. The CDR3 here is CASSLRTDYTEAFF. The CDR3 region has the DNA TGTGCCAGCTCACTACGGACAGACTACACTGAAGCTTTCTTT.

A remark on this clonotype: Without the conserved terminal phenylalanine or tryptophan, this CDR3 likely stems from a read error. This chain joins TRBV19 and TRBJ2-7, with 8 nucleotides matching TRBD2. After removal of 3 bases from V and 5 bases from J, the junction contained 6 bases not matched to a gene. Per germline, CDR1 LNHDA and CDR2 SQIVND (reference sequence). The CDR3 extends over 14 amino acids. Written as DNA, the CDR3 is TGTGCCAGTAGTATCGGGACTAGTAGCCACGAGCAGTACCTC. Protein: CASSIGTSSHEQYL.

This clonotype occurred many times. J is TRBJ1-6 and V is TRBV18; D not certain. This CDR3 has 13 amino acids. Germline V gene sequence: CDR1 KGHSH, CDR2 LQKENI. V was shortened by 2 bases and J by 7 bases, with 6 bases between the two germline ends. CDR3 loop: CASSPKMNSPLHF. CDR3 bases: TGTGCCAGCTCACCAAAGATGAATTCACCCCTCCACTTT.

The chain couples TRBV5-1 to TRBJ2-7; 8 nucleotides agree with TRBD1. The germline gives CDR1 SGHRS, CDR2 YFSETQ. This CDR3 comprises 16 residues. With 5 bases clipped from V and 2 bases from J, the junction kept 12 bases outside the gene matches. DNA of the CDR3: TGCGCCAGCAGAGAAGGTTGGACAGGGCCTACCTACGAGCAGTACTTC. Protein sequence: CASREGWTGPTYEQYF. The whole variable domain, filled in from reference TRBV5-1 and TRBJ2-7, reads KAGVTQTPRYLIKTRGQQVTLSCSPISGHRSVSWYQQTPGQGLQFLFEYFSETQRNKGNFPGRFSGRQFSNSRSEMNVSTLELGDSALYLCASREGWTGPTYEQYFGPGTRLTVT.

This clonotype was observed a few times. This chain joins TRBV6-1 and TRBJ1-1, with D possibly being TRBD1 (5 bases). CDR3 length: 13 amino acids. V lost 3 bases and J 10 bases, leaving 15 bases between the germline ends. CDR1 is MNHNS, CDR2 SASEGT, per germline. The CDR3 DNA reads TGTGCCAGCAGTGACTCAGGGTCTCTCGGAGCTTTCTTT. Its translation: CASSDSGSLGAFF.

This clonotype was observed many times. The chain links TRBV7-2 to TRBJ2-7; tentative D call: TRBD1 (6 bases). Germline loops: CDR1 SGHTA, CDR2 FQGNSA. Trimming stripped 3 bases from V and 0 bases from J, with 12 bases between. The CDR3 is 15 amino acids. CDR3 nucleotide sequence: TGTGCCAGCAGCTTTGCTACAGGGAGCTCCTACGAGCAGTACTTC. It encodes CASSFATGSSYEQYF.

About this clonotype itself: A read error may explain this, as a much larger clone is one base away. The gene calls are TRBV13 and TRBJ2-7; possibly TRBD1 for D (6 bases). CDR1 is PRHDT and CDR2 is FYEKMQ in the germline V gene (reference sequence). The CDR3 has 15 residues. CDR3 sequence reads: CASSLGMRGNYEHYF. CDR3 in DNA: TGTGCCAGCAGCTTAGGCATGAGGGGGAACTACGAGCACTACTTC.

This clonotype was picked up many times. The chain uses TRBV27 and TRBJ2-7, with 7 bases fitting TRBD1. Losses at the gene ends were 5 bases for V and 2 bases for J; bases not matched to a gene: 9. CDR3 length: 15 amino acids. The V gene's germline CDR1 is MNHEY and CDR2 SMNVEV (reference sequence). The CDR3 protein is CASSPTDRQPYEQYF. CDR3 DNA sequence: TGTGCCAGCAGTCCGACGGACAGGCAACCCTACGAGCAGTACTTC.

The CDR3 DNA follows: TGTGCCAGCAGCCCCAAACTGGGACTAGAGAACGAGCAGTACTTC. Protein: CASSPKLGLENEQYF. The chain combines TRBV11-2 with TRBJ2-7; TRBD2 matches at 8 bases. CDR1 is SGHAT and CDR2 is FQNNGV in the germline V gene. V shed 5 bases and J 5 bases; nucleotides not matched to a gene: 11. The CDR3 sequence is 15 residues long.

The V and J genes are TRBV7-2 and TRBJ1-2; D possibly corresponds to TRBD1 (5 bases). The length of the CDR3 is 18 residues. V shed 1 base and J shed 1 base, with 19 bases lying between them. From germline, CDR1 is SGHTA and CDR2 FQGNSA. The CDR3 region has the DNA TGTGCCAGCAGCTTAGATTACTCCCTCTGGGGGGTTAACTATGGCTACACCTTC. It translates to CASSLDYSLWGVNYGYTF. Variable domain in full (rest from reference TRBV7-2 and TRBJ1-2): GAGVSQSPSNKVTEKGKDVELRCDPISGHTALYWYRQSLGQGLEFLIYFQGNSAPDKSGLPSDRFSAERTGGSVSTLTIQRTQQEDSAVYLCASSLDYSLWGVNYGYTFGSGTRLTVV.

V and J are TRBV28 and TRBJ1-2; TRBD1 matches 9 bases. Per germline, CDR1 MDHEN and CDR2 SYDVKM. Trimming cost V 5 bases and J 5 bases; bases outside gene matches: 6. The CDR3 covers 14 residues. The CDR3 DNA reads TGTGCCAGCAGTCAGGGACAGGGAAGATATGGCTACACCTTC. As protein: CASSQGQGRYGYTF.